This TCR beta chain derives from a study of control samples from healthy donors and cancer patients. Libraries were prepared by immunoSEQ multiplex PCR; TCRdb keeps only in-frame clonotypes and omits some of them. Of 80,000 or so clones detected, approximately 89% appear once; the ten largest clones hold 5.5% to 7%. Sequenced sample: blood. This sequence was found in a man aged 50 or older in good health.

The CDR3 loop reads CASSSGQGMAETQYF. DNA of the CDR3: TGTGCCAGCAGCTCCGGACAGGGGATGGCGGAGACCCAGTACTTC. The chain combines TRBV5-4 with TRBJ2-5; 9 bases fit TRBD1. The V segment lost 3 bases and the J segment 5 bases; nucleotides outside the gene matches: 8. Germline CDR1 is SGHNT and CDR2 is YYREEE (reference sequence). This CDR3 spans 15 amino acids.